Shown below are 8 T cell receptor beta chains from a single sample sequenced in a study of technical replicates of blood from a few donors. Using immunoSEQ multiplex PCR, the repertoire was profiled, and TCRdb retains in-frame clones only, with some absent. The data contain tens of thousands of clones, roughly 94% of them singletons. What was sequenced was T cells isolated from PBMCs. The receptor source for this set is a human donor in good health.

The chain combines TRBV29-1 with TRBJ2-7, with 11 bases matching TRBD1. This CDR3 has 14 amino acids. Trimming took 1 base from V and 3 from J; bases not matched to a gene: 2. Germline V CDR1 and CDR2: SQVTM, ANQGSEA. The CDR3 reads CSVEGTGGLYEQYF. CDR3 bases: TGCAGCGTTGAAGGGACAGGGGGCCTCTACGAGCAGTACTTC.

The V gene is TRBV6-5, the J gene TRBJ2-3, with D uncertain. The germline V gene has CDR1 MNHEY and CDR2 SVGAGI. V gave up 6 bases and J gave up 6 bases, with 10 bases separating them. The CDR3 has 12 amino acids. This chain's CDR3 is CASSSAEDTQYF. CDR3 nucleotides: TGTGCCAGCAGCTCCGCGGAGGATACGCAGTATTTT.

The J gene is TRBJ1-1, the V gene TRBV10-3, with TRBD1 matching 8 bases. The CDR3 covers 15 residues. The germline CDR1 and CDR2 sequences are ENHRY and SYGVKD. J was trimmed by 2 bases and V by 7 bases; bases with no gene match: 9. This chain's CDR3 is CAITEGQGGNTEAFF. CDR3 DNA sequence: TGTGCCATCACCGAAGGACAGGGTGGTAACACTGAAGCTTTCTTT.

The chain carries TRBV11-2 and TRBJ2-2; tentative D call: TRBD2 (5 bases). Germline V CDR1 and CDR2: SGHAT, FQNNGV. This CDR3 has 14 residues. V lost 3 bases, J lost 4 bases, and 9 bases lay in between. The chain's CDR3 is CASSLERGTGELFF. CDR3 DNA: TGTGCCAGCAGCTTGGAACGGGGCACCGGGGAGCTGTTTTTT. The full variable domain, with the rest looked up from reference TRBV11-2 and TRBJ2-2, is EAGVAQSPRYKIIEKRQSVAFWCNPISGHATLYWYQQILGQGPKLLIQFQNNGVVDDSQLPKDRFSAERLKGVDSTLKIQPAKLEDSAVYLCASSLERGTGELFFGEGSRLTVL.

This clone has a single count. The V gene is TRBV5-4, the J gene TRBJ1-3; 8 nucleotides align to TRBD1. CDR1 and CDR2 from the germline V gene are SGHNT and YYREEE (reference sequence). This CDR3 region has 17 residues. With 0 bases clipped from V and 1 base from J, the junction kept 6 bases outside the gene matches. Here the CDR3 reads CASSLARDRQSGNTIYF. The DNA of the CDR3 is TGTGCCAGCAGCTTGGCCCGGGACAGGCAATCTGGAAACACCATATATTTT.

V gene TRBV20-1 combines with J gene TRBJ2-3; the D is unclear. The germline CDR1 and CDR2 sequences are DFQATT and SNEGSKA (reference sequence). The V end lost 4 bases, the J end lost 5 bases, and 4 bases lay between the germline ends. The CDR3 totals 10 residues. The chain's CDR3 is CSATRDTQYF. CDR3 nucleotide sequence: TGCAGTGCTACCAGAGATACGCAGTATTTT.

CDR3 bases: TGTGCCAGTAGTACCCACAGGGCCGGAGAGACCCAGTACTTC. Translating gives CASSTHRAGETQYF. The chain employs TRBV19 and TRBJ2-5; tentative D call: TRBD1 (6 bases). CDR1 and CDR2 (germline): LNHDA, SQIVND (reference sequence). The length of the CDR3 is 14 residues. V gave up 4 bases and J gave up 4 bases, with 13 bases separating them.

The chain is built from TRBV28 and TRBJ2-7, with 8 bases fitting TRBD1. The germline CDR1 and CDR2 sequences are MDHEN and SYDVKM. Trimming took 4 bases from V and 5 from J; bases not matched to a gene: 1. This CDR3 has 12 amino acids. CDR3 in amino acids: CASSSTGDEQYF. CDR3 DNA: TGTGCCAGCAGTTCGACAGGGGACGAGCAGTACTTC. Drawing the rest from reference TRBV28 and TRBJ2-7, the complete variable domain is DVKVTQSSRYLVKRTGEKVFLECVQDMDHENMFWYRQDPGLGLRLIYFSYDVKMKEKGDIPEGYSVSREKKERFSLILESASTNQTSMYLCASSSTGDEQYFGPGTRLTVT.